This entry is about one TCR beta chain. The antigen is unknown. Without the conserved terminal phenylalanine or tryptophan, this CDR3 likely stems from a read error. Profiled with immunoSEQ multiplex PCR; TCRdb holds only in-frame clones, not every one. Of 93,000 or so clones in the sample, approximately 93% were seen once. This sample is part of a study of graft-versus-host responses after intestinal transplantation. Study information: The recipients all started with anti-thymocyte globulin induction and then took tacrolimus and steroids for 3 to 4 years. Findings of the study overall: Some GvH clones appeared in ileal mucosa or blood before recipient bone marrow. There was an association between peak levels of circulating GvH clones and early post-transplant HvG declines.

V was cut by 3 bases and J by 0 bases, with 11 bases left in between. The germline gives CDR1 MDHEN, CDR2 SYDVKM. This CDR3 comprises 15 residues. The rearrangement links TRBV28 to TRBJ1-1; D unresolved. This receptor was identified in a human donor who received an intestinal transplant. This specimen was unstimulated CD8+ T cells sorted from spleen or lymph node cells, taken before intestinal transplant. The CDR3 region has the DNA TGTGCCAGCAGTTTGTTTAGCACCATGAACACTGAAGCTTTCCTT. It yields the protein CASSLFSTMNTEAFL.